This T cell receptor beta chain was sequenced for a study of blood T cell repertoires in COVID-19. Study as a whole: Sources were T cells, B-cell-depleted T cells, or PBMCs; the material itself was cDNA or gDNA.

Methods used by the authors: Amplification of reference gene primers provided the estimated nucleated cell counts. Assay used: immunoSEQ multiplex PCR; TCRdb lists only in-frame clones, some missing. The D gene and trimming were derived from the DNA, and the V and J assignments and clone size from that table. The sample has under 80,000 clones; roughly 92% are singletons. The CDR3 covers 16 residues. Sequencing was done on a sample of peripheral blood. The chain employs TRBV21-1 and TRBJ2-1; the DNA was not compared with TRBD2, the D call given in the table. TRBV21-1 is deemed a pseudogene. This sequence was found in a human donor in a cohort sampled during active COVID-19. The CDR3 reads CASSPGLAIFYNEQFF. In DNA form, the CDR3 reads TGTGCCAGCAGCCCGGGACTAGCAATTTTTTACAATGAGCAGTTCTTC.